Detailed here is one T cell receptor (beta chain). This clone showed up just once. No cognate antigen has been identified for it. Per-base qualities were not stored, and no clone one base away is much larger. The CDR3 regions of human TCRbeta chains were analyzed by immunosequencing. The original methods were these. Repertoire TCRs were matched against a reference library of SARS-CoV-2-specific TCRs generated with the MIRA antigen-specificity platform. Breadth meant the fraction of unique TCRs that were SARS-CoV-2-associated, whereas depth meant the fraction of total T cells that were SARS-CoV-2-associated. Using the MIRA data, each spike-specific TCR was assigned both to the spike region to which the TCR was reactive and to a CD4 or CD8 class. Log10-transformed breadth and depth values were compared by one-way ANOVA with Sidak's multiple comparisons tests. Drawn from immuneACCESS, this table holds only the in-frame rearrangements with V and J called that TCRdb kept. Clones are partly lost; checked studies trace under half to an unresolved V gene and leave the rest unexplained. V, J and clone size were drawn from that table, and D and trimming were deduced from the DNA. The sample records under 200,000 clones, about 91% of which are singletons. Clones ranked in the top ten supply 1% to 1.5% of the sample.

This specimen's time point label, per the study, means: about 28 days (+/-7) after the second vaccine dose. AZD1222 recipients with second doses at about 4 weeks or about 12 weeks were pooled, because spike-specific TCR depth and breadth did not differ between schedules. The vaccinee samples were drawn from two UK trials, COV001 and COV002, one of which was a single-blind randomized controlled phase 2/3 trial testing AZD1222 (ChAdOx1 nCoV-19) in healthy adults. For TCRbeta chain sequencing, PBMC samples were collected from trial participants at day 0 and at day 28 after the second dose. This entry comes from a study of T cell responses to AZD1222 COVID-19 vaccine (dated by TCRdb to about 2021). Background for the entire study: A total of over 230 trial participants underwent TCR sequencing, of whom roughly 210 had received two doses of AZD1222 and 26 had received two doses of the MenACWY control vaccine. Trial participants were enrolled by age into 18-55, 56-69 and 70-plus year subgroups, with approximately 150, 28 and 58 TCR-sequenced participants respectively.

What the research found in general, with its limitations: Conclusions about previously exposed vaccinees are limited because only five to seven AZD1222 recipients were SARS-CoV-2 seropositive at baseline. Reportedly, almost half of the unique spike-specific TCRs recognized epitopes lying outside the regions that are mutated in the B.1.351 and B.1.1.7 variants. Participants were mostly white British, with more females than males. The authors suggested clonal diversity may have been underestimated. Because no day 14 peak-response samples were available, repertoires were characterized only after the peak T cell response. The whole spike protein was spanned by vaccine-associated CD4 TCRs, and dominant responses were seen in regions 160-218 and 743-854. In the small 56-69-year group, the increase in depth fell short of significance, most likely because of low power. After two AZD1222 doses, spike-specific TCR breadth and depth were significantly higher than at day 0 and than in MenACWY recipients.

Material: peripheral blood, obtained 28 days after the second AZD1222 dose. This TCR derives from an adult who received the AZD1222 COVID-19 vaccine.

The nucleotide sequence reads TGTGCCAGCAGCCGCCCAGGGACGTTCCTTGGTGGAAACACCATATATTTT. Its translation reads: CASSRPGTFLGGNTIYF. The chain is made from TRBV3-1 (or the pseudogene TRBV3-2) and TRBJ1-3, with a weak D call of TRBD1 (5 bases match). Reading the germline V gene (reference sequence) gives CDR1 LGHDT and CDR2 YNNKEL. From the cysteine up to the phenylalanine, the CDR3 has a length of 17 residues. The only DNA kept is the CDR3, 51 bases in frame from the first base. The junction shows trimming of 4 bases on V and 3 bases on J, plus 19 bases between the germline ends.